This TCR beta chain derives from a study of response to subunit inactivated influenza vaccine. Trimming left V 10 bases short and J 7 bases short, with 17 bases between. The germline CDR1 and CDR2 sequences are SGHRS and YFSETQ. This CDR3 region has 12 residues. Details on this clonotype: Antigen: not known.

Study-wide findings and caveats: Each seasonal influenza vaccination recruits few new T cells, the authors suggested.

TCRdb itself ran the RT-PCR reads through MiXCR, one entry per CDR3 protein. This table holds some 190,000 distinct CDR3 sequences, under 15% found once. The chain employs TRBV5-1 and TRBJ2-5; either TRBD1 or TRBD2 may fit D (5 bases each). The material was CD8+ T cells sorted from PBMCs, obtained 5 to 6 days after vaccination. The TCR comes from a man over 45 who received an inactivated influenza vaccine. As DNA, the CDR3 is TGCGCCTCTATGGGGGAAGAGGGGACCCAGTACTTC. This translates into CASMGEEGTQYF.